The clone carrying this T cell receptor (beta chain) was detected only once. This sample stems from a study of blood T cell repertoires in COVID-19. Study details: Some COVID-19 samples were acute and others convalescent; all came from the United States, Italy and Spain.

All enrollees were roughly 18 to 100 years old and from about 24 US areas. Membership in each cohort depended on participant-reported clinical history. All recovered Cohort 3 donors got two negative PCRs, got clearance, or saw symptom resolution. V lost 3 bases to trimming and J lost 1 base, with 10 bases between them. This CDR3 comprises 14 residues. The V gene's germline CDR1 is ENHRY and CDR2 SYGVKD. Assay used: immunoSEQ multiplex PCR; TCRdb lists only in-frame clones, some missing. The table lists about 190,000 clones, less than 85% of them singletons, with approximately 3% in the top ten. Material for sequencing was PBMCs or T cells enriched from blood (not recorded which). The rearrangement joins TRBV10-3 to TRBJ2-7, with a weak D call TRBD1 (6 bases). This sequence originates from a woman aged 25-40 years who had recovered from COVID-19. The CDR3 protein is CAISDPRGSYEQYV. The CDR3 coding sequence is TGTGCCATCAGTGATCCAAGGGGGTCCTACGAGCAGTACGTC.